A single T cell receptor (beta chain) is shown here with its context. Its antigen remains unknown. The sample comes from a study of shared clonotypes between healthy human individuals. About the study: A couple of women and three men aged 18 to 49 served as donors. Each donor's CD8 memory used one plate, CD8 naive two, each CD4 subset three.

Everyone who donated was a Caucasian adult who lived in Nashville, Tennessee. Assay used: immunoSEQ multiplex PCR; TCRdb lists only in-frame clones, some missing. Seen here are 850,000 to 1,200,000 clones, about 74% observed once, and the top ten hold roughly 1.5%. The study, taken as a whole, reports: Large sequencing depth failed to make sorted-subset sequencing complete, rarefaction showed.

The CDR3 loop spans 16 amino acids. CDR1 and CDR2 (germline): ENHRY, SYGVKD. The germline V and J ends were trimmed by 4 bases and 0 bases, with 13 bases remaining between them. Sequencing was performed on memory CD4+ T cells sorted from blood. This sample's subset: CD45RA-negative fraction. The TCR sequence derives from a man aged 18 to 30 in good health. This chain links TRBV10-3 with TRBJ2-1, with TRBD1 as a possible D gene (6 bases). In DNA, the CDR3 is TGTGCCATCAGTGTGAGGGCGACAGGCTCCTACAATGAGCAGTTCTTC. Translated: CAISVRATGSYNEQFF.